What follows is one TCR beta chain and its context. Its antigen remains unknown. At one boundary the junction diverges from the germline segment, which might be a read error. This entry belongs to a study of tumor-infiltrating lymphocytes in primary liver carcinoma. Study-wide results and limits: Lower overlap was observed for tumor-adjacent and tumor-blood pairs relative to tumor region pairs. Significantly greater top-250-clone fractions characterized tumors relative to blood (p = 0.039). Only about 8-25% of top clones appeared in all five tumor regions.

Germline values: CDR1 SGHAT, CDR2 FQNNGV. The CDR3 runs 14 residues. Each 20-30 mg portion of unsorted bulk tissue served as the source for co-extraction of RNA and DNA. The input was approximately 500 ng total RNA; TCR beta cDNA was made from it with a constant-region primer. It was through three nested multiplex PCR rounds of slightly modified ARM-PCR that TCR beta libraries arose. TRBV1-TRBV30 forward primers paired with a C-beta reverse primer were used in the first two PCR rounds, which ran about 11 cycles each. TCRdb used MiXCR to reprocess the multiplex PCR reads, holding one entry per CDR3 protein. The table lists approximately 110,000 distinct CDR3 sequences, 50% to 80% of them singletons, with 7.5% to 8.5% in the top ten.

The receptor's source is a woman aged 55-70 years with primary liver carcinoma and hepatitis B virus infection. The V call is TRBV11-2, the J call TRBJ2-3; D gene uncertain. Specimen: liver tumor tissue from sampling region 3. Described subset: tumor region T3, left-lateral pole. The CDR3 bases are TGTGCCAGCAACCTCCAGAGTGACACAGATACACAGTATTTT. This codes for CASNLQSDTDTQYF.